This T cell receptor beta chain was sequenced during a study of cytomegalovirus exposure and HLA in healthy donors. Use of 60 Vbeta and 13 Jbeta primers characterized the PCR. Some clones are missing from TCRdb's copy, which holds only in-frame ones; the method was immunoSEQ multiplex PCR. The table shows 110,000 to 150,000 clones, with over 65% occurring only once. Trimming shortened V by 4 bases and J by 3 bases, and 10 bases separated the two germline ends. Looked up from germline, CDR1 is MGHRA and CDR2 is YSYEKL. CDR3 length equals 13 residues. This clone has a handful of counts. This rearrangement joins TRBV4-1 to TRBJ2-7; D not certain. Sequenced sample: PBMCs. The receptor comes from a female donor in good health and CMV-seronegative. The DNA for the CDR3 is TGCGCCAGCAGCCCCTCCCTAGTCTACGAGCAGTACTTC. Its protein product is CASSPSLVYEQYF.